This T cell receptor beta chain was recovered during a study of vaccination and CD4 T cells after COVID-19 (dated by TCRdb to between 2022 and 2023). A note on the overall study: Every convalescent patient had a positive nasal swab PCR test for SARS-CoV-2, with mild disease in 8 to 10 patients and severe disease in one. Participants received two doses of either the Pfizer-BioNTech BNT162b2 vaccine (n=8) or the Moderna mRNA-1273 vaccine (n=2). In under 13 COVID-19 convalescent patients and a few infection-naive healthy vaccine recipients, researchers compared the spike-specific CD4+ TCR repertoire from before mRNA vaccination with the repertoire from after. The cultures were stimulated with overlapping spike peptide pools from SARS-CoV-2 and from the common cold coronaviruses HCoV-NL63, HCoV-OC43 and HCoV-229E. Post-vaccine blood samples were taken a median of around 70 days after the second vaccine dose, with a range of about 14 to 241 days. Post-COVID blood samples from convalescent patients were collected a median of approximately 93 days after diagnosis, with a range of roughly 35 to 170 days. Control cultures used a CEFX viral epitope pool as positive control, an HIV-1 Nef peptide pool as negative control, or no peptide. The convalescent cohort comprised six males and four females, including two Hispanic individuals, seven Caucasians, two Asians and one multiracial person. Results the study describes overall, beyond this receptor: Of the vaccine-specific clones in convalescent patients, 304 of 307, or nearly all, reacted only to SARS-CoV-2 spike and did not cross-react with common cold coronaviruses. Only a relatively small number of convalescent patients were included in the study, and early timepoints following natural infection were not analyzed. The median number of SARS-CoV-2-reactive clonotypes rose from under 25 after infection to some 37 after vaccination, but the change was not significant. In convalescent patients, a median around 89% of post-vaccine SARS-CoV-2-reactive clones were detected only after vaccination, suggesting vaccine-specific priming.

Preparation of the library involved PCR. At the Johns Hopkins FTIC core, DNA from the cultured CD4+ T cells underwent TCR sequencing with the Oncomine TCR Beta short-read assay. Genomic DNA was extracted from the cultured CD4+ T cells with the QIAamp micro DNA kit. Oncomine TCR Beta libraries from cultured CD4+ T cells were pooled with unique dual indexes and sequenced on an Illumina iSeq 100. The authors' analysis ran thus. Non-productive sequences were filtered out, and CDR3s that did not start with C, did not end with F or W, or were shorter than 7 amino acids were discarded. The MANAFEST web application was used to identify antigen-specific clonotypes by comparing peptide-stimulated wells against reference wells and other culture wells. For a clone to be called positive, the clone needed an FDR below 0.05, an odds ratio above 5, and a productive frequency above 0.1% in at least two of three replicate wells. A clonotype was classed as cross-reactive if the clonotype showed significant expansion both in SARS-CoV-2 spike wells and in at least one common cold coronavirus spike condition. CDR3 homology was assessed with Levenshtein distances (stringdist) and unrooted phylogenetic trees (ape) in R version 3.6.1. TCRdb trimmed the raw reads at Q25, called clones with MiXCR and kept productive beta chains. All rows with the same CDR3 protein become a single entry with the most common DNA and genes. None of the V and J calls come from the authors' own analysis; TCRdb made them. The sample profile shows roughly 20,000 distinct CDR3 sequences; roughly 29% of them were found once. Of the sample, about 16% is held by the ten largest clones.

V lost 1 base and J lost 7 bases; the stretch between them is 11 bases long. The CDR3 spans 13 residues, from the cysteine through the phenylalanine. The read is trimmed to its CDR3 DNA, 39 bases read in frame from base 1. The germline V gene specifies SGHTA as CDR1 and FQGNSA as CDR2. To note about this clonotype: Its antigen is unknown. Nothing much larger sits one base from this clone, and base qualities are not available.

Reading the label with the study, this specimen's treatment or condition is: 10-day PBMC culture with coronavirus spike peptide pools or control peptides (ViraFEST assay). The study used the ViraFEST assay, which expanded antigen-specific T cells with peptide pools and then identified expanded clonotypes by TCR sequencing. The positive SARS-CoV-2 PCR tests of the convalescent patients were dated from March to December 2020, before the Alpha, Beta and Delta variants emerged in the United States. PBMCs were cultured at roughly 1.9 million per well in IMDM supplemented with about 5% human AB serum and around 9.5 IU/ml IL-2, with approximately 10 ug/ml peptide pools added. On days 3 and 7, half of the culture medium was replaced with fresh IL-2-containing medium. CD4+ T cells were isolated after roughly nine days of culture through negative selection using the EasySep CD4+ T cell isolation kit. PBMCs were separated from whole blood using Ficoll-Paque Plus gradient centrifugation and then either used fresh or cryopreserved at -140C. Triplicate wells were generally used for each culture condition.

Here the chain combines TRBV7-2 and TRBJ2-7, with the D gene uncertain. This clonotype was sampled from a human donor with COVID-19. The sample taken for sequencing was cultured CD4+ T cells from blood. The DNA sequence is TGTGCCAGCAGCTTAGGGGCAGGAAGAGAGCAGTACTTC. The translation is CASSLGAGREQYF.